Given below is one T cell receptor beta chain in context. Its antigen remains unidentified. Trimming took 5 bases from V and 4 from J, leaving 11 bases between them. Looked up from germline, CDR1 is MNHNS and CDR2 is SASEGT. This CDR3 is built from 14 residues. Synthesis of TCR beta cDNA was carried out from about 500 ng total RNA with a constant-region primer. Three nested multiplex PCR rounds of slightly modified ARM-PCR generated TCR beta libraries. A C-beta reverse primer and TRBV1-TRBV30 forward primers served in each of the first two PCR rounds, at ten to eleven cycles apiece. TCRdb redid the calling of the multiplex PCR reads with MiXCR, one entry per CDR3 protein. The sample has 300,000 to 400,000 distinct CDR3 sequences; around 60% are singletons. This specimen comes from a study of tumor-infiltrating lymphocytes in primary liver carcinoma. Study information: Patients were men and women aged 30 to 69 years. Productive TCRbeta read counts per sample ran from roughly 3.5 to 7 million and were similar across tissue types.

Germline DNA was extracted too, while blood RNA derived from unsorted whole blood. What was collected before surgery was about 4 milliliters of peripheral blood. General study points: Unsorted bulk sampling ruled out any CD4+ versus CD8+ repertoire comparison.

The gene calls are TRBV6-1 and TRBJ2-2; a possible D gene is TRBD1 (6 bases). Source material: peripheral blood. The receptor's source is a man aged 40-49 years with primary liver carcinoma and hepatitis B virus infection. CDR3 sequence (DNA): TGTGCCAGCAGTAGTACAGGGTTCACCGGGGAGCTGTTTTTT. It codes for CASSSTGFTGELFF.